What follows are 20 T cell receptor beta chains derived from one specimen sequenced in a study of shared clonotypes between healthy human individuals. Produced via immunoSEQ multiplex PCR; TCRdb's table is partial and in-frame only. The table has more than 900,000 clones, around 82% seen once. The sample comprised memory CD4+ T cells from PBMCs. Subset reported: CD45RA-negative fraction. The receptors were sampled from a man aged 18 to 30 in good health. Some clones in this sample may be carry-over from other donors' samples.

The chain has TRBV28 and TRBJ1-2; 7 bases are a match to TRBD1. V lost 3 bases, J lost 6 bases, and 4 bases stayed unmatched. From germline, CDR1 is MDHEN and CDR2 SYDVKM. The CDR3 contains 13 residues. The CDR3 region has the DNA TGTGCCAGCAGTTTCTCCACAGGGGATGGCTACACCTTC. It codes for CASSFSTGDGYTF.

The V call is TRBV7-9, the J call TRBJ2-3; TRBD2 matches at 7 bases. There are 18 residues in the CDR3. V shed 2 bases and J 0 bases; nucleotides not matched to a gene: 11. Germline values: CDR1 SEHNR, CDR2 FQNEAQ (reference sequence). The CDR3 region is CASSLSGGGEPSTDTQYF. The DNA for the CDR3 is TGTGCCAGCAGCTTATCGGGAGGTGGGGAACCTAGCACAGATACGCAGTATTTT.

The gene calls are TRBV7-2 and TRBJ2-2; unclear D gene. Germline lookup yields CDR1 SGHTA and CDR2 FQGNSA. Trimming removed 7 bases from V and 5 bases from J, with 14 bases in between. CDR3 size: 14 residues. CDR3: CASTTKSLTGELFF. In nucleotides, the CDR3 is TGTGCCAGCACCACCAAATCTCTTACCGGGGAGCTGTTTTTT.

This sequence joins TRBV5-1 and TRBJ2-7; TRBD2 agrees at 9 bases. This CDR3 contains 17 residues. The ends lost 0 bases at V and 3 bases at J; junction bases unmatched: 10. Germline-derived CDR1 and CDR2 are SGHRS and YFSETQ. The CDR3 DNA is TGCGCCAGCAGCTTGGTGGGCGGGAGGGCCCAAGGCTACGAGCAGTACTTC. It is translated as CASSLVGGRAQGYEQYF.

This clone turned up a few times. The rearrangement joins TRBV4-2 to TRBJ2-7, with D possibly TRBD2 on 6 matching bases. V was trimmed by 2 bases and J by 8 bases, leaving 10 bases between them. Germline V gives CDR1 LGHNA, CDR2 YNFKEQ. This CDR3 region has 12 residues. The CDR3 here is CASSQMGLQQYF. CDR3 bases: TGTGCCAGCAGCCAAATGGGACTTCAGCAGTACTTC.

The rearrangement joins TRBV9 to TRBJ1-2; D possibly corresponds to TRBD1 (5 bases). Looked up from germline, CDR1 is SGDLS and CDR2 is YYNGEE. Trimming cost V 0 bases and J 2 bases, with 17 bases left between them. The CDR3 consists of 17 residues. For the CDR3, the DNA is TGTGCCAGCAGCGTAGACAGGAGCCTTCCAGGGAACTATGGCTACACCTTC. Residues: CASSVDRSLPGNYGYTF.

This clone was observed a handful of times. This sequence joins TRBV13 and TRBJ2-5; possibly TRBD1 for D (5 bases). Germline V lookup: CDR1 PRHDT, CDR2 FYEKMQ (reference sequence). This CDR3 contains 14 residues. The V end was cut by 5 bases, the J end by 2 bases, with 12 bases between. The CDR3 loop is CASSVGARQETQYF. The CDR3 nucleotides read TGTGCCAGCAGCGTTGGGGCGAGACAAGAGACCCAGTACTTC. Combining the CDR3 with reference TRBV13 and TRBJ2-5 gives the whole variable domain AAGVIQSPRHLIKEKRETATLKCYPIPRHDTVYWYQQGPGQDPQFLISFYEKMQSDKGSIPDRFSAQQFSDYHSELNMSSLELGDSALYFCASSVGARQETQYFGPGTRLLVL.

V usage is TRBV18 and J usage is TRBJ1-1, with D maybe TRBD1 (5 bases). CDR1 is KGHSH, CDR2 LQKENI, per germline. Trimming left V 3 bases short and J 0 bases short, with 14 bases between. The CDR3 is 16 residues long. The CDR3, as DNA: TGTGCCAGCTCACCTGTTGGGGCCCGATTGAACACTGAAGCTTTCTTT. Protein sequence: CASSPVGARLNTEAFF.

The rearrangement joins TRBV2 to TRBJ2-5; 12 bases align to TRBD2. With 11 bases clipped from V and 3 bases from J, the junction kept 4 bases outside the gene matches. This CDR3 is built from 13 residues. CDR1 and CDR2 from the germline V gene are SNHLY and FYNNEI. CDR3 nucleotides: TGTGCCGTCCCTAGCGGGGGGGAAGAGACCCAGTACTTC. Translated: CAVPSGGEETQYF.

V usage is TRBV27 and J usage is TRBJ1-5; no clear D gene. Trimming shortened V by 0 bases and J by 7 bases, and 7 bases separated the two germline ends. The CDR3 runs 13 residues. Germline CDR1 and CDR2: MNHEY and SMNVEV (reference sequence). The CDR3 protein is CASSLSMGQPQHF. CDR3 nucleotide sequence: TGTGCCAGCAGTTTATCGATGGGCCAGCCCCAGCATTTT.

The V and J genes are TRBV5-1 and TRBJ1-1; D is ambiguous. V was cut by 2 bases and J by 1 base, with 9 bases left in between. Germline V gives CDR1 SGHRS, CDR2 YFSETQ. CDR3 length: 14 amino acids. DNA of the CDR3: TGCGCCAGCAGCTTACCGCAGGCGAACACTGAAGCTTTCTTT. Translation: CASSLPQANTEAFF. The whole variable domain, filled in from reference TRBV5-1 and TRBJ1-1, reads KAGVTQTPRYLIKTRGQQVTLSCSPISGHRSVSWYQQTPGQGLQFLFEYFSETQRNKGNFPGRFSGRQFSNSRSEMNVSTLELGDSALYLCASSLPQANTEAFFGQGTRLTVV.

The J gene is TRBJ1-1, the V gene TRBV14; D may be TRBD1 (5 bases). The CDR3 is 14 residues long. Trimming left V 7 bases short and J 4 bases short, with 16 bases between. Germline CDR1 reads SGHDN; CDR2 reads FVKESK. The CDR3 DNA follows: TGTGCCAGCAAGGAGCGGCAGGGAGGCACTGAAGCTTTCTTT. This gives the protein CASKERQGGTEAFF.

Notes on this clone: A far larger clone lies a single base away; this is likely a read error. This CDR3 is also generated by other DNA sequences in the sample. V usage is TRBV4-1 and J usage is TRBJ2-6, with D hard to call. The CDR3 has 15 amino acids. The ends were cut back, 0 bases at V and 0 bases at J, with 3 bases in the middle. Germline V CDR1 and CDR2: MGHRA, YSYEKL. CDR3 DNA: TGCGCCAGCAGCCAAGAGGGCTCTGGGGCCAACGTCCTGACTTTC. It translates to CASSQEGSGANVLTF.

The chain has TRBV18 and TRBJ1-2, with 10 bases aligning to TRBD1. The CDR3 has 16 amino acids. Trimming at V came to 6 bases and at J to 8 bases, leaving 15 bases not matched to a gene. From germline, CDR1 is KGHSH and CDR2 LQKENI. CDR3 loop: CASSTSSWTGGKGYTF. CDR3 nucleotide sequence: TGTGCCAGCTCGACCTCTTCGTGGACAGGGGGAAAGGGCTACACCTTC.

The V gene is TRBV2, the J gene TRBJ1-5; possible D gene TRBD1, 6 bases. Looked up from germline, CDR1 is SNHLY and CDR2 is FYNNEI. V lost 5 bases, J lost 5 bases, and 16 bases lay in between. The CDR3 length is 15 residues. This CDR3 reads CASSPGAAGYQPQHF. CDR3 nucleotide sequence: TGTGCCAGCAGTCCGGGGGCGGCAGGTTATCAGCCCCAGCATTTT.

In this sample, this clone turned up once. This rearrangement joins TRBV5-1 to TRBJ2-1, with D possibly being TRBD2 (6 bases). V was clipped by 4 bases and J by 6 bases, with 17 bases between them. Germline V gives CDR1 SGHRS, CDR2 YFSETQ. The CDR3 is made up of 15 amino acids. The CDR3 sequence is CASSPRGLQVNEQFF. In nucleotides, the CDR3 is TGCGCCAGCAGCCCCCGGGGACTTCAAGTCAATGAGCAGTTCTTC.

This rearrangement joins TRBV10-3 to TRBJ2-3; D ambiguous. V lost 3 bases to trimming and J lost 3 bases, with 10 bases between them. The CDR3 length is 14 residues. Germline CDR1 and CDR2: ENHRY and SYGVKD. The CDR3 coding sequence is TGTGCCATCAGTGACCCCCCTGGGACAGATACGCAGTATTTT. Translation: CAISDPPGTDTQYF.

The DNA for the CDR3 is TGCGCCAGCAGCTTGGCAGGGGTCAGGAACACTGAAGCTTTCTTT. Translation: CASSLAGVRNTEAFF. The chain combines TRBV5-1 with TRBJ1-1, with D tentatively TRBD1 (6 bases). V was pared by 0 bases and J by 1 base, with 10 bases between. The CDR3 extends over 15 amino acids. Germline CDR1 reads SGHRS; CDR2 reads YFSETQ.

The CDR3 protein is CASSLRRTDSYNEQFF. Here the CDR3 DNA reads TGTGCCAGCAGTTTACGTCGGACAGACTCCTACAATGAGCAGTTCTTC. The chain is built from TRBV27 and TRBJ2-1; possible D gene TRBD1, 6 bases. The CDR3 totals 16 residues. V was clipped by 2 bases and J by 0 bases, with 11 bases between them. The germline V gene has CDR1 MNHEY and CDR2 SMNVEV (reference sequence).

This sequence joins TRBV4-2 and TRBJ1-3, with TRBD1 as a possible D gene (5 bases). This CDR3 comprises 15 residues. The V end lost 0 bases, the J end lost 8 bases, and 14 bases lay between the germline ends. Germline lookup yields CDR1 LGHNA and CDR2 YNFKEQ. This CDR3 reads CASSQDTALGDTIYF. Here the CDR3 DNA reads TGTGCCAGCAGCCAAGATACTGCGCTGGGGGACACCATATATTTT.